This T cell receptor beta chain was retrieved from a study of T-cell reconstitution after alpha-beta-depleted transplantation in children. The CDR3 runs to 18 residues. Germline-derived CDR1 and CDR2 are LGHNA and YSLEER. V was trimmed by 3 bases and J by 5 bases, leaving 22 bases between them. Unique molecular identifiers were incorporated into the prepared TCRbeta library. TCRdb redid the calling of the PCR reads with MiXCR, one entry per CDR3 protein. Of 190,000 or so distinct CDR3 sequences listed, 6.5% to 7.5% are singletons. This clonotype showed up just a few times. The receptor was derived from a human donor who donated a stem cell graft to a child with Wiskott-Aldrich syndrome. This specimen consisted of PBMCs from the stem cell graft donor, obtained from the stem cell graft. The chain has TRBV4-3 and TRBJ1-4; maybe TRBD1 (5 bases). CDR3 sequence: CASSHKGWRGRQNEKLFF. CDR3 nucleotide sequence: TGCGCCAGCAGCCATAAAGGGTGGAGGGGCCGACAAAATGAAAAACTGTTTTTT.